This is a list of T cell receptor beta chains from one sample in a study of blood T cell repertoires in COVID-19. Libraries were prepared by immunoSEQ multiplex PCR; TCRdb keeps only in-frame clonotypes and omits some of them. The sample records 100,000 to 150,000 clones, 81% being singletons. The material sequenced was peripheral blood. The receptors originated from a man under 40 with COVID-19, enrolled during active disease. CDR3s include the opening cysteine and the closing phenylalanine or tryptophan. The order of the fields is clone size, D gene, V gene, J gene, CDR3 DNA, CDR3 protein. D genes are given only for firm matches. Some rows mark clone size as missing; the rest say once, few, many or name a class of expanded clone.

abundance: .; d_gene: TRBD1; v_gene: TRBV6-2/TRBV6-3; j_gene: TRBJ2-3; CDR3nt: TGTGCCAGCAGTTATACCGGACAGGGCGCAGATACGCAGTATTTT; CDR3aa: CASSYTGQGADTQYF
abundance: .; d_gene: TRBD1; v_gene: TRBV9; j_gene: TRBJ1-2; CDR3nt: TGTGCCAGCAGCGCCGGGGGACAGCGAAACTATGGCTACACCTTC; CDR3aa: CASSAGGQRNYGYTF
abundance: .; d_gene: TRBD2; v_gene: TRBV19; j_gene: TRBJ2-3; CDR3nt: TGTGCCAGTAGTATAAAGTCCAGCGGGGGGTCAGATACGCAGTATTTT; CDR3aa: CASSIKSSGGSDTQYF
abundance: .; d_gene: .; v_gene: TRBV30; j_gene: TRBJ1-5; CDR3nt: TGTGCCTGGAGTGCAGACGGGCAGCCCCAGCATTTT; CDR3aa: CAWSADGQPQHF
abundance: .; d_gene: .; v_gene: TRBV30; j_gene: TRBJ2-7; CDR3nt: TGTGCCTGGAGTGTACGCCAGGGCTCCTACGAGCAGTACTTC; CDR3aa: CAWSVRQGSYEQYF
abundance: once; d_gene: TRBD1; v_gene: TRBV19; j_gene: TRBJ1-5; CDR3nt: TGTGCCAGTAGGGACAGGAATAGCAATCAGCCCCAGCATTTT; CDR3aa: CASRDRNSNQPQHF
abundance: .; d_gene: TRBD1; v_gene: TRBV9; j_gene: TRBJ1-1; CDR3nt: TGTGCCAGCAGCAGGACAGGGGAAAAGAACACTGAAGCTTTCTTT; CDR3aa: CASSRTGEKNTEAFF
abundance: .; d_gene: .; v_gene: TRBV6-5; j_gene: TRBJ1-6; CDR3nt: TGTGCCAGCAGTTTTACAGGGCCGGATTCACCCCTCCACTTT; CDR3aa: CASSFTGPDSPLHF
abundance: .; d_gene: .; v_gene: TRBV4-2; j_gene: TRBJ1-1; CDR3nt: TGTGCCAGCAGCCAAGATAGGAGGGGGGGGAGAGAAGCTTTCTTT; CDR3aa: CASSQDRRGGREAFF
abundance: .; d_gene: .; v_gene: TRBV3-1/TRBV3-2; j_gene: TRBJ1-3; CDR3nt: TGTGCCAGCAACGCCCGGGGGGAACTCTCAAACACCATATATTTT; CDR3aa: CASNARGELSNTIYF
abundance: .; d_gene: .; v_gene: TRBV5-1; j_gene: TRBJ1-1; CDR3nt: TGCGCCAGCAGCTTGGTGACGGGGAACACTGAAGCTTTCTTT; CDR3aa: CASSLVTGNTEAFF
abundance: .; d_gene: TRBD1; v_gene: TRBV9; j_gene: TRBJ2-5; CDR3nt: TGTGCCAGCAGCGCGGGACAGGGGTCCAAGACCCAGTACTTC; CDR3aa: CASSAGQGSKTQYF
abundance: .; d_gene: .; v_gene: TRBV29-1; j_gene: TRBJ2-1; CDR3nt: TGCAGCGTTGATTCCCAGGGGTTAGGCGATGAGCAGTTCTTC; CDR3aa: CSVDSQGLGDEQFF
abundance: few; d_gene: .; v_gene: TRBV10-3; j_gene: TRBJ2-1; CDR3nt: TGTGCCATCAGTGGAACAGGTGAGCAGTTCTTC; CDR3aa: CAISGTGEQFF
abundance: .; d_gene: TRBD2; v_gene: TRBV5-1; j_gene: TRBJ2-7; CDR3nt: TGCGCCAGCAGCGGCTCTTCGGAGGACGCACTAGCGGGAGCCTTGGGATATTACGAGCAGTACTTC; CDR3aa: CASSGSSEDALAGALGYYEQYF
abundance: once; d_gene: .; v_gene: TRBV7-6; j_gene: TRBJ2-7; CDR3nt: TGTGCCAGCAGCCACGGGGGACAGAGATCCTACGAGCAGTACTTC; CDR3aa: CASSHGGQRSYEQYF
abundance: .; d_gene: TRBD2; v_gene: TRBV7-2; j_gene: TRBJ2-1; CDR3nt: TGTGCCAGCAGCGGGGGGTCACTAGCGGAGCAGTTCTTC; CDR3aa: CASSGGSLAEQFF
abundance: .; d_gene: TRBD1; v_gene: TRBV3-1/TRBV3-2; j_gene: TRBJ2-2; CDR3nt: TGTGCCAGCAGCCCCAACCGGGACAGTAAAAACACCGGGGAGCTGTTTTTT; CDR3aa: CASSPNRDSKNTGELFF
abundance: .; d_gene: .; v_gene: TRBV11-3; j_gene: TRBJ1-6; CDR3nt: TGTGCCAGCAGCTTAGAGGACAGCCCGAATTCACCCCTCCACTTT; CDR3aa: CASSLEDSPNSPLHF
abundance: .; d_gene: .; v_gene: TRBV30; j_gene: TRBJ1-4; CDR3nt: TGTGCCTGGAGTGTTCGTCAGGATGAAAAACTGTTTTTT; CDR3aa: CAWSVRQDEKLFF
abundance: .; d_gene: TRBD1; v_gene: TRBV5-4; j_gene: TRBJ2-2; CDR3nt: TGTGCCAGCAGCTTAGAGGGGGCCTGGGCCGGGGAGCTGTTTTTT; CDR3aa: CASSLEGAWAGELFF
abundance: .; d_gene: TRBD1; v_gene: TRBV2; j_gene: TRBJ2-7; CDR3nt: TGTGCCAGCAGTGGAGGCAGGGGGTCCTACGAGCAGTACTTC; CDR3aa: CASSGGRGSYEQYF
abundance: .; d_gene: .; v_gene: TRBV5-1; j_gene: TRBJ2-7; CDR3nt: TGCGCCAGCAGGCCGCAGGGAATTGCGAACGAGCAGTACTTC; CDR3aa: CASRPQGIANEQYF
abundance: .; d_gene: TRBD2; v_gene: TRBV7-6; j_gene: TRBJ2-7; CDR3nt: TGTGCCAGCAGCCCGGGGGGAGCCTCAGGCGAGCAGTACTTC; CDR3aa: CASSPGGASGEQYF
abundance: few; d_gene: .; v_gene: TRBV28; j_gene: TRBJ2-3; CDR3nt: TGTGCCAGCAGGGCCCCGGGACACACCACAGATACGCAGTATTTT; CDR3aa: CASRAPGHTTDTQYF
abundance: .; d_gene: .; v_gene: TRBV5-4; j_gene: TRBJ2-2; CDR3nt: TGTGCCAGCAGCTTCAGGGACACCGGGGAGCTGTTTTTT; CDR3aa: CASSFRDTGELFF
abundance: .; d_gene: TRBD1; v_gene: TRBV5-1; j_gene: TRBJ1-2; CDR3nt: TGCGCCAGCAGCTTGGGGACAGGGACCCCCTATGGCTACACCTTC; CDR3aa: CASSLGTGTPYGYTF
abundance: .; d_gene: TRBD1; v_gene: TRBV4-1; j_gene: TRBJ1-1; CDR3nt: TGCGCCAGCAGCCAAGCCCCGACAGGGGGAAACACTGAAGCTTTCTTT; CDR3aa: CASSQAPTGGNTEAFF
abundance: .; d_gene: TRBD1; v_gene: TRBV18; j_gene: TRBJ1-2; CDR3nt: TGTGCCAGCTCACCATCACAGGGGCGCACTGGCTACACCTTC; CDR3aa: CASSPSQGRTGYTF
abundance: .; d_gene: TRBD1; v_gene: TRBV7-9; j_gene: TRBJ1-2; CDR3nt: TGTGCCAGCGCATCCACAGGGGTCGGCTACACCTTC; CDR3aa: CASASTGVGYTF
abundance: .; d_gene: TRBD1; v_gene: TRBV6-2/TRBV6-3; j_gene: TRBJ1-2; CDR3nt: TGTGCCAGCAGCTTCAATTACCGGGACAGGGCTGGCTACACCTTC; CDR3aa: CASSFNYRDRAGYTF
abundance: .; d_gene: .; v_gene: TRBV5-5; j_gene: TRBJ2-3; CDR3nt: TGTGCCAGCAGCTTCCCCCTTGGCACAGATACGCAGTATTTT; CDR3aa: CASSFPLGTDTQYF
abundance: .; d_gene: TRBD2; v_gene: TRBV6-1; j_gene: TRBJ2-7; CDR3nt: TGTGCCAGCAGTGAAGCCGTTGGGGCCTGGACTAGCTCCTACGAGCAGTACTTC; CDR3aa: CASSEAVGAWTSSYEQYF
abundance: .; d_gene: .; v_gene: TRBV27; j_gene: TRBJ2-1; CDR3nt: TGTGCCACTAGAGCCACTGGTCGCAATGAGCAGTTCTTC; CDR3aa: CATRATGRNEQFF
abundance: .; d_gene: .; v_gene: TRBV5-5; j_gene: TRBJ2-1; CDR3nt: TGTGCCAGCAGCTTGAGGAGCTCCTACAATGAGCAGTTCTTC; CDR3aa: CASSLRSSYNEQFF
abundance: .; d_gene: .; v_gene: TRBV21-1; j_gene: TRBJ1-1; CDR3nt: TGTGCCAGCAGCAAAGTTAGTGGTCCAGGGAACACTGAAGCTTTCTTT; CDR3aa: CASSKVSGPGNTEAFF
abundance: .; d_gene: TRBD1; v_gene: TRBV10-3; j_gene: TRBJ1-1; CDR3nt: TGTGCCATCAGTGTGTCACAGGGGACGGGCGAAGCTTTCTTT; CDR3aa: CAISVSQGTGEAFF
abundance: .; d_gene: TRBD2; v_gene: TRBV7-6; j_gene: TRBJ2-2; CDR3nt: TGTGCCAGCAGCTTATTAAGCGGGAGGGCCTCCGGGGAGCTGTTTTTT; CDR3aa: CASSLLSGRASGELFF
abundance: few; d_gene: .; v_gene: TRBV11-3; j_gene: TRBJ2-4; CDR3nt: TGTGCCAGCAGCCCCTACGCCGCCCAAAACATTCAGTACTTC; CDR3aa: CASSPYAAQNIQYF
abundance: few; d_gene: .; v_gene: TRBV29-1; j_gene: TRBJ1-6; CDR3nt: TGCAGCGTTGCTTCCGGTCCCGGGAATTCACCCCTCCACTTT; CDR3aa: CSVASGPGNSPLHF
abundance: .; d_gene: TRBD1; v_gene: TRBV18; j_gene: TRBJ1-1; CDR3nt: TGTGCCAGCTCACCACGGGCAGGGGGATCTATGAACACTGAAGCTTTCTTT; CDR3aa: CASSPRAGGSMNTEAFF
abundance: .; d_gene: .; v_gene: TRBV7-2; j_gene: TRBJ1-2; CDR3nt: TGTGCCAGCAGCCCCTCCTTAAGAAGACAGGCCTATGGCTACACCTTC; CDR3aa: CASSPSLRRQAYGYTF
abundance: once; d_gene: .; v_gene: TRBV2; j_gene: TRBJ2-1; CDR3nt: TGTGCCAGCAGTGGAAGGGGGGGCTCCTACAATGAGCAGTTCTTC; CDR3aa: CASSGRGGSYNEQFF
abundance: once; d_gene: .; v_gene: TRBV7-2; j_gene: TRBJ1-5; CDR3nt: TGTGCCAGCAGCTTCAGGGGTAATCTTGGTCAGCCCCAGCATTTT; CDR3aa: CASSFRGNLGQPQHF
abundance: once; d_gene: TRBD1; v_gene: TRBV6-6; j_gene: TRBJ2-5; CDR3nt: TGTGCCAGCAGGACAGGGGCTCAAGAGACCCAGTACTTC; CDR3aa: CASRTGAQETQYF
abundance: .; d_gene: .; v_gene: TRBV15; j_gene: TRBJ2-3; CDR3nt: TGTGCCACCAGCAGAGGCCTAGGTGAGGGGGCAGATACGCAGTATTTT; CDR3aa: CATSRGLGEGADTQYF
abundance: few; d_gene: .; v_gene: TRBV30; j_gene: TRBJ2-7; CDR3nt: TGTGCCTGGAGTCCCTGGACAGTTTACGAGCAGTACTTC; CDR3aa: CAWSPWTVYEQYF
abundance: .; d_gene: .; v_gene: TRBV28; j_gene: TRBJ1-2; CDR3nt: TGTGCCAGCCACATCAGATCACTCCAGGCCCGAGGGGGCTACACCTTC; CDR3aa: CASHIRSLQARGGYTF
abundance: .; d_gene: TRBD1; v_gene: TRBV24-1; j_gene: TRBJ1-2; CDR3nt: TGTGCCACCAGTGATACAGACAGGGGTTATGGCTACACCTTC; CDR3aa: CATSDTDRGYGYTF
abundance: .; d_gene: TRBD2; v_gene: TRBV11-3; j_gene: TRBJ2-7; CDR3nt: TGTGCCAGCAGCTTAGATTTAGGAGGGAGGGACTACGAGCAGTACTTC; CDR3aa: CASSLDLGGRDYEQYF
abundance: .; d_gene: TRBD2; v_gene: TRBV7-9; j_gene: TRBJ2-5; CDR3nt: TGTGCCAGCAGCCTCAGGACTAGCGGGGGGGCTGATACCCAAGAGACCCAGTACTTC; CDR3aa: CASSLRTSGGADTQETQYF
abundance: .; d_gene: .; v_gene: TRBV14; j_gene: TRBJ2-5; CDR3nt: TGTGCCAGCAGCCAACTGAGCCGAGAGACCCAGTACTTC; CDR3aa: CASSQLSRETQYF